What follows describes a single T cell receptor (beta chain). These data come from a study of cytomegalovirus exposure and HLA in healthy donors. With 4 bases removed from V and 0 bases from J, the gap between germline ends came to 13 bases. CDR1 is SEHNR and CDR2 is FQNEAQ in the germline V gene (reference sequence). CDR3 length: 16 amino acids. Sequencing was performed with immunoSEQ multiplex PCR; in TCRdb, only in-frame clones are kept and a portion is missing. Of 150,000 or so clones listed, 86% are singletons. The clonotype comes from a man younger than 35 in good health and CMV-seropositive. Sequencing was performed on PBMCs. This chain links TRBV7-9 with TRBJ1-3; the D is unclear. The CDR3 bases are TGTGCCAGCAGCTATAGAGGAGACCGCTCTGGAAACACCATATATTTT. This gives the protein CASSYRGDRSGNTIYF.